These 32 T cell receptor beta chains originate from one sample sequenced in a study of shared clonotypes between healthy human individuals. Repertoires were generated with immunoSEQ multiplex PCR, while TCRdb's copy carries only in-frame clones and drops some. Among over a million clones, approximately 98% were seen once, and the ten largest hold approximately 0.44%. The sample consisted of naive CD4+ T cells sorted from blood. Subset reported: CD45RA+ positively selected. Receptor source: a man younger than 45 in good health.

The chain has TRBV5-1 and TRBJ1-4, with 7 bases matching TRBD1. The V and J ends lost 2 bases and 4 bases, in that order; junction bases with no gene match: 2. Germline CDR1 and CDR2: SGHRS and YFSETQ. The CDR3 runs 14 residues. The CDR3 nucleotides are TGCGCCAGCAGCTTACAGGGGCTTAATGAAAAACTGTTTTTT. Translating it yields CASSLQGLNEKLFF.

The chain recombines TRBV2 with TRBJ2-5; 7 nucleotides match TRBD2. Germline assignment: CDR1 SNHLY and CDR2 FYNNEI. Trimming removed 5 bases from V and 6 bases from J; junction bases left unmatched: 6. The CDR3 runs to 13 residues. In nucleotides, the CDR3 is TGTGCCAGCAGTCCTCGGGGGGAAAAGACCCAGTACTTC. As protein: CASSPRGEKTQYF.

As to this clone: Other DNA sequences in the sample encode the same CDR3. The rearrangement links TRBV5-1 to TRBJ2-3; unclear D gene. Germline lookup yields CDR1 SGHRS and CDR2 YFSETQ. Deletions cut 0 bases from V and 4 bases from J, with 9 bases between. The length of the CDR3 is 14 residues. The CDR3 here is CASSLEGPADTQYF. The CDR3 DNA reads TGCGCCAGCAGCTTGGAGGGCCCTGCAGATACGCAGTATTTT.

The V call is TRBV9, the J call TRBJ2-7; TRBD2 aligns across 8 bases. Unmatched junction bases numbered 9, after V lost 2 bases and J lost 2 bases. CDR3 length: 16 residues. Germline CDR1 and CDR2: SGDLS and YYNGEE. The CDR3: CASSVNGLAATYEQYF. CDR3 DNA: TGTGCCAGCAGCGTGAATGGACTAGCTGCCACCTACGAGCAGTACTTC.

This sequence joins TRBV30 and TRBJ2-6; 7 nucleotides line up with TRBD2. Trimming at V came to 2 bases and at J to 0 bases, leaving 7 bases not matched to a gene. CDR3 size: 17 residues. Germline-derived CDR1 and CDR2 are GTSNPN and SVGIG (reference sequence). DNA for the CDR3: TGTGCCTGGAGTCGGGGGGTCGGGAGCTCTGGGGCCAACGTCCTGACTTTC. Its protein product is CAWSRGVGSSGANVLTF. Based on the CDR3 plus reference TRBV30 and TRBJ2-6, the full variable domain is SQTIHQWPATLVQPVGSPLSLECTVEGTSNPNLYWYRQAAGRGLQLLFYSVGIGQISSEVPQNLSASRPQDRQFILSSKKLLLSDSGFYLCAWSRGVGSSGANVLTFGAGSRLTVL.

This clone was seen a single time. Different DNA sequences within this sample yield the same CDR3. CDR3 nucleotide sequence: TGTGCCAGCAGTGGGGGGATGAACACTGAAGCTTTCTTT. Encoded protein: CASSGGMNTEAFF. The V and J genes are TRBV2 and TRBJ1-1; D perhaps matches TRBD1 (5 bases). This CDR3 is 13 amino acids long. CDR1 and CDR2 from the germline V gene are SNHLY and FYNNEI. Trimming removed 4 bases at V and 0 bases at J, with 6 bases between.

V is TRBV5-8 and J is TRBJ2-3; 7 positions agree with TRBD1. Looked up from germline, CDR1 is SGHTS and CDR2 is YDEGEE. The CDR3 runs to 16 residues. V shed 4 bases and J 0 bases; nucleotides not matched to a gene: 8. For the CDR3, the DNA is TGTGCCAGCAGCCCCGGGACAGACTTTAGCACAGATACGCAGTATTTT. As protein: CASSPGTDFSTDTQYF.

This chain joins TRBV28 and TRBJ1-2; 10 nucleotides align to TRBD1. The CDR3 has 15 residues. The germline gives CDR1 MDHEN, CDR2 SYDVKM. Trimming at V came to 3 bases and at J to 7 bases, leaving 8 bases not matched to a gene. The CDR3 nucleotides read TGTGCCAGCAGTTTTGTCGACAGGGGGCGCGGTGGCTACACCTTC. Protein product: CASSFVDRGRGGYTF.

V is TRBV6-1 and J is TRBJ1-1, with TRBD1 matching over 9 bases. CDR1 is MNHNS, CDR2 SASEGT, per germline. J was trimmed by 4 bases and V by 5 bases; bases with no gene match: 8. CDR3 length equals 15 residues. This CDR3 is CASSTEGQGSTEAFF. Here the CDR3 DNA reads TGTGCCAGCAGTACGGAGGGACAGGGAAGCACTGAAGCTTTCTTT.

This sequence joins TRBV7-8 and TRBJ2-1; a possible D gene is TRBD2 (5 bases). Germline CDR1 reads SGHVS; CDR2 reads FQNEAQ. The V end lost 4 bases, the J end lost 4 bases, and 11 bases lay between the germline ends. The CDR3 contains 14 residues. The chain's CDR3 is CASSWRRPYNEQFF. CDR3 nucleotides: TGTGCCAGCAGCTGGAGGAGGCCGTACAATGAGCAGTTCTTC.

The V and J genes are TRBV28 and TRBJ2-5; 8 nucleotides agree with TRBD1. V lost 6 bases to trimming and J lost 7 bases; unmatched junction nucleotides: 13. The germline V gene has CDR1 MDHEN and CDR2 SYDVKM. The CDR3 runs to 15 residues. The CDR3 DNA reads as TGTGCCAGCAGGACGCTTGGACAGGGTCGAGGGACCCAGTACTTC. Translating it yields CASRTLGQGRGTQYF.

This clone has only one observation. The V call is TRBV11-3, the J call TRBJ2-7, with 8 positions matching TRBD2. After removal of 2 bases from V and 6 bases from J, the junction contained 3 bases not matched to a gene. Germline values: CDR1 SGHNT, CDR2 YENEEA. The CDR3 extends over 13 amino acids. CDR3 DNA: TGTGCCAGCAGCTTAACACGGGGGGGCGAGCAGTACTTC. It translates to CASSLTRGGEQYF.

The chain is built from TRBV5-4 and TRBJ2-7; 12 bases align to TRBD2. The junction had 11 bases not matched to a gene; V was cut back by 3 bases and J by 7 bases. Germline V lookup: CDR1 SGHNT, CDR2 YYREEE (reference sequence). This CDR3 is built from 16 residues. The CDR3 loop is CASSSLAGGIISEQYF. The DNA for the CDR3 is TGTGCCAGCAGCTCTCTAGCGGGAGGGATCATCTCGGAGCAGTACTTC.

This chain connects TRBV7-2 to TRBJ2-2; D uncertain. Germline V lookup: CDR1 SGHTA, CDR2 FQGNSA. Between the trimmed V and J ends, which lost 7 bases and 0 bases, there was a span of 6 bases. The CDR3 contains 13 residues. CDR3 amino acids: CASTGPNTGELFF. The DNA for the CDR3 is TGTGCCAGCACCGGGCCGAACACCGGGGAGCTGTTTTTT.

This clone appeared once. J is TRBJ1-5 and V is TRBV18; TRBD1 is a possible D gene (6 bases). Between the trimmed V and J ends, which lost 8 bases and 6 bases, there was a span of 17 bases. The CDR3 runs 14 residues. Germline V gene sequence: CDR1 KGHSH, CDR2 LQKENI. CDR3 in DNA: TGTGCCAGCGCCCCTGGGGGGGGCTCTCAGCCCCAGCATTTT. It translates to CASAPGGGSQPQHF.

This chain links TRBV9 with TRBJ2-5, with D tentatively TRBD1 (6 bases). The V gene's germline CDR1 is SGDLS and CDR2 YYNGEE. V lost 1 base, J lost 1 base, and 14 bases lay in between. The CDR3 length is 16 residues. The DNA for the CDR3 is TGTGCCAGCAGCGTATCAGAAACACAGGGCCAAGAGACCCAGTACTTC. This translates into CASSVSETQGQETQYF. Together with reference TRBV9 and TRBJ2-5, the CDR3 gives the full variable domain: DSGVTQTPKHLITATGQRVTLRCSPRSGDLSVYWYQQSLDQGLQFLIQYYNGEERAKGNILERFSAQQFPDLHSELNLSSLELGDSALYFCASSVSETQGQETQYFGPGTRLLVL.

This clone was detected once. This chain joins TRBV2 and TRBJ2-7; TRBD1 is a possible D gene (5 bases). Germline V lookup: CDR1 SNHLY, CDR2 FYNNEI. The CDR3 sequence is 14 residues long. V lost 8 bases, J lost 2 bases, and 16 bases lay in between. The CDR3 sequence is CASARQTNPYEQYF. The CDR3 DNA follows: TGTGCCAGCGCCCGACAGACCAACCCCTACGAGCAGTACTTC.

This clone has a single count. The chain carries TRBV9 and TRBJ2-7; TRBD1 agrees at 9 bases. Losses at the gene ends were 4 bases for V and 3 bases for J; bases not matched to a gene: 8. The CDR3 is 15 residues long. From germline, CDR1 is SGDLS and CDR2 YYNGEE. The CDR3 reads CASSTGTGIFYEQYF. The CDR3 bases are TGTGCCAGCAGCACAGGGACAGGGATATTCTACGAGCAGTACTTC.

The chain joins TRBV2 to TRBJ2-2, with a weak D call TRBD1 (6 bases). Trimming cost V 7 bases and J 6 bases, with 12 bases left between them. This CDR3 region has 13 residues. Germline V gene lookup returns CDR1 SNHLY and CDR2 FYNNEI. The CDR3 here is CASTTDSSGELFF. CDR3 DNA: TGTGCCAGCACCACGGACAGCTCCGGGGAGCTGTTTTTT. The full variable domain, completed using reference TRBV2 and TRBJ2-2, is EPEVTQTPSHQVTQMGQEVILRCVPISNHLYFYWYRQILGQKVEFLVSFYNNEISEKSEIFDDQFSVERPDGSNFTLKIRSTKLEDSAMYFCASTTDSSGELFFGEGSRLTVL.

This rearrangement joins TRBV18 to TRBJ2-7; D call uncertain. V dropped 5 bases and J dropped 6 bases, with 23 bases sitting between them. Germline lookup yields CDR1 KGHSH and CDR2 LQKENI. CDR3 length equals 16 residues. Here the CDR3 reads CASSDSPGLGPFEQYF. CDR3 coding DNA: TGTGCCAGCTCAGACTCCCCGGGCCTCGGCCCCTTCGAGCAGTACTTC. The full variable domain, rest sourced from reference TRBV18 and TRBJ2-7, is NAGVMQNPRHLVRRRGQEARLRCSPMKGHSHVYWYRQLPEEGLKFMVYLQKENIIDESGMPKERFSAEFPKEGPSILRIQQVVRGDSAAYFCASSDSPGLGPFEQYFGPGTRLTVT.

As DNA, the CDR3 is TGCAGCGCCCGTTGGGTGCAAGAGACCCAGTACTTC. This codes for CSARWVQETQYF. The rearrangement joins TRBV29-1 to TRBJ2-5, with no clear D. The V gene's germline CDR1 is SQVTM and CDR2 ANQGSEA. The CDR3 consists of 12 residues. V was shortened by 7 bases and J by 2 bases, with 11 bases between the two germline ends. The whole variable domain, remainder taken from reference TRBV29-1 and TRBJ2-5, is SAVISQKPSRDICQRGTSLTIQCQVDSQVTMMFWYRQQPGQSLTLIATANQGSEATYESGFVIDKFPISRPNLTFSTLTVSNMSPEDSSIYLCSARWVQETQYFGPGTRLLVL.

V usage is TRBV30 and J usage is TRBJ2-3; D could derive from TRBD1 or TRBD2 (5 bases each). V was shortened by 0 bases and J by 3 bases, with 22 bases between the two germline ends. The length of the CDR3 is 18 residues. The V gene's germline CDR1 is GTSNPN and CDR2 SVGIG (reference sequence). CDR3 DNA sequence: TGTGCCTGGAGTGTACGGGGCGGCACTACGTTAAGGACAGATACGCAGTATTTT. Translating it yields CAWSVRGGTTLRTDTQYF.

J is TRBJ1-4 and V is TRBV18; no clear D. With 4 bases removed from V and 2 bases from J, the gap between germline ends came to 8 bases. Germline V lookup: CDR1 KGHSH, CDR2 LQKENI. CDR3 length equals 14 residues. CDR3 sequence (DNA): TGTGCCAGCTCACTCAGGAATACTAATGAAAAACTGTTTTTT. Translation gives CASSLRNTNEKLFF.

For this clone: Other DNA sequences in this specimen translate into the identical CDR3. The rearrangement joins TRBV5-5 to TRBJ1-1, with D uncertain. The V gene's germline CDR1 is SGHKS and CDR2 YYEKEE (reference sequence). This CDR3 region has 14 residues. Between the trimmed V and J ends, which lost 0 bases and 0 bases, there was a span of 6 bases. Here the CDR3 DNA reads TGTGCCAGCAGCTTGGGCCAGGTGAACACTGAAGCTTTCTTT. Protein product: CASSLGQVNTEAFF. Based on the CDR3 plus reference TRBV5-5 and TRBJ1-1, the full variable domain is DAGVTQSPTHLIKTRGQQVTLRCSPISGHKSVSWYQQVLGQGPQFIFQYYEKEERGRGNFPDRFSARQFPNYSSELNVNALLLGDSALYLCASSLGQVNTEAFFGQGTRLTVV.

The chain couples TRBV4-1 to TRBJ2-5, with D uncertain. Germline V gene sequence: CDR1 MGHRA, CDR2 YSYEKL. This CDR3 spans 13 amino acids. Trimming took 5 bases from V and 1 from J, leaving 8 bases between them. The CDR3 reads CASSSQTQETQYF. The CDR3 DNA follows: TGCGCCAGCAGCTCTCAGACCCAAGAGACCCAGTACTTC.

For this clone: This same CDR3 is encoded by further DNA sequences in the sample. V is TRBV30 and J is TRBJ2-5; the D gene is possibly TRBD1 (5 bases). Trimming stripped 0 bases from V and 4 bases from J, with 9 bases between. Germline CDR1 GTSNPN, CDR2 SVGIG (reference sequence). The CDR3 consists of 13 residues. The CDR3: CAWSVRQGETQYF. The DNA for the CDR3 is TGTGCCTGGAGTGTACGCCAGGGAGAGACCCAGTACTTC.

The gene calls are TRBV27 and TRBJ1-5; no firm D call. Germline CDR1 reads MNHEY; CDR2 reads SMNVEV (reference sequence). The V and J ends lost 6 bases and 0 bases respectively, with 6 bases between them. CDR3 length: 13 amino acids. CDR3 sequence reads: CASSHISNQPQHF. CDR3 DNA: TGTGCCAGCAGCCATATTAGCAATCAGCCCCAGCATTTT.

The J gene is TRBJ1-1, the V gene TRBV29-1, with unresolved D. Trimming cost V 3 bases and J 1 base, with 9 bases left between them. This CDR3 comprises 13 residues. Per the germline V gene, CDR1 is SQVTM and CDR2 is ANQGSEA. The CDR3: CSVDTGQNTEAFF. DNA for the CDR3: TGCAGCGTTGATACTGGTCAGAACACTGAAGCTTTCTTT.

This clone was observed a single time. The CDR3 region has the DNA TGTGCCAGCAGCTCGGGACAGATGTCCACCGGGGAGCTGTTTTTT. Amino acids: CASSSGQMSTGELFF. The chain recombines TRBV5-4 with TRBJ2-2; 7 positions match TRBD1. The CDR3 length is 15 residues. Unmatched junction bases numbered 6, after V lost 3 bases and J lost 4 bases. Looked up from germline, CDR1 is SGHNT and CDR2 is YYREEE (reference sequence).

V is TRBV5-1 and J is TRBJ2-3; TRBD1 matches 8 bases. V trimming: 2 bases; J trimming: 2 bases; junction bases outside the gene matches: 4. Germline assignment: CDR1 SGHRS and CDR2 YFSETQ. This CDR3 is 15 amino acids long. CDR3 in amino acids: CASSLDRGPTDTQYF. The CDR3 nucleotides read TGCGCCAGCAGCTTAGACAGGGGACCCACAGATACGCAGTATTTT.

V and J are TRBV7-9 and TRBJ1-5; D not certain. CDR1 and CDR2 (germline): SEHNR, FQNEAQ (reference sequence). The ends were cut back, 7 bases at V and 5 bases at J, with 6 bases in the middle. This CDR3 region has 11 residues. For the CDR3, the DNA is TGTGCCAGCACCTTCGATCAGCCCCAGCATTTT. It encodes CASTFDQPQHF.

The V and J genes are TRBV5-1 and TRBJ2-6; 9 nucleotides agree with TRBD1. V was pared by 4 bases and J by 4 bases, with 9 bases of the junction left unmatched. Germline V gene sequence: CDR1 SGHRS, CDR2 YFSETQ. The CDR3 is 17 residues long. The CDR3 DNA reads TGCGCCAGCAGCACGGGGACAGGGAGTTCCGGGGCCAACGTCCTGACTTTC. Protein product: CASSTGTGSSGANVLTF.